This TCR beta chain was recovered during a study of blood T cell repertoires in COVID-19. Background on the study: Donors in the United States, Italy and Spain gave samples during acute or convalescent COVID-19.

Original handling: For nucleated cells, counts were estimated from reference gene primer amplification. Measured with immunoSEQ multiplex PCR; TCRdb has only the in-frame clones, and not every one. V and J calls and clone size follow that table, whereas D and trimming were derived from the DNA. The repertoire holds around 97,000 clones, with approximately 82% as singletons. This CDR3 spans 14 amino acids. The V gene's germline CDR1 is MDHEN and CDR2 SYDVKM. V was shortened by 4 bases and J by 6 bases, with 15 bases between the two germline ends. The chain is built from TRBV28 and TRBJ1-2; tentative D call: TRBD1 (6 bases). The sample taken for sequencing was peripheral blood. The receptor comes from a man aged 70-80 years with acute or convalescent COVID-19. DNA for the CDR3: TGTGCCAGCAGTTCCCCAGGGGCGTACGATGGCTACACCTTC. It translates to CASSSPGAYDGYTF.